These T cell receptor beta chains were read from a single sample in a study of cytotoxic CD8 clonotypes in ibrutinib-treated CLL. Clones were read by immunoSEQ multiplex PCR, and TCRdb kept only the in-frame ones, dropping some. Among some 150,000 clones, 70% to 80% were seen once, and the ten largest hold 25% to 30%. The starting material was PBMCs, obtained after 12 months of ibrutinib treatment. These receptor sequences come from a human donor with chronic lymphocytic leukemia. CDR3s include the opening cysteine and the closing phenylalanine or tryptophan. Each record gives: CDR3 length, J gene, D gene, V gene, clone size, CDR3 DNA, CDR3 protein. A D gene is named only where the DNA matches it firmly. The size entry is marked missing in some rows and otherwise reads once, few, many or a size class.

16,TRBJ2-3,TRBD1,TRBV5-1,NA,TGCGCCAGCAGCTTGGAGGGGGCGGTGGGCACAGATACGCAGTATTTT,CASSLEGAVGTDTQYF
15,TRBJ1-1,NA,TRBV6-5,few,TGTGCCAGCAGTTACACCACCTTCACGAACACTGAAGCTTTCTTT,CASSYTTFTNTEAFF
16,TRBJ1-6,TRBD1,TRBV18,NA,TGTGCCAGCTCACCACGAACCGGGACAGAAAATTCACCCCTCCACTTT,CASSPRTGTENSPLHF
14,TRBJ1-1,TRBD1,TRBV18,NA,TGTGCCAGCTCACGGGATCACAGGGGATCTGAAGCTTTCTTT,CASSRDHRGSEAFF
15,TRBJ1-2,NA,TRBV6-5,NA,TGTGCCAGCAGTTCACTCTCCCCGGGTCAGAGGAGCTACACCTTC,CASSSLSPGQRSYTF
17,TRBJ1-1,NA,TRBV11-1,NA,TGTGCCAGCAGCCTGAAGGACAGCCGGCTTGGTTACACTGAAGCTTTCTTT,CASSLKDSRLGYTEAFF
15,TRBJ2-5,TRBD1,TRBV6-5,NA,TGTGCCAGCAGCCAGGACAGGGGCCCTCAAGAGACCCAGTACTTC,CASSQDRGPQETQYF
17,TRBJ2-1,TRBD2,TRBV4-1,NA,TGCGCCAGCAGCCTAAGGGGCGGGAGAAGGGACGGAGGGGAGCAGTTCTTC,CASSLRGGRRDGGEQFF
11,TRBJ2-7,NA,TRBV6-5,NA,TGTGCCAGCAGGACCTTCAACGAGCAGTACTTC,CASRTFNEQYF
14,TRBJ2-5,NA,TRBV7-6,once,TGTGCCAGCAGCACTCGCATGGTACGGGAGACCCAGTACTTC,CASSTRMVRETQYF
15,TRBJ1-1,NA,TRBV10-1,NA,TGCGCCAGCAGTGAGTCGAGACCCCAGAACACTGAAGCTTTCTTT,CASSESRPQNTEAFF
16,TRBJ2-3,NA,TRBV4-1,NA,TGCGCCAGCAGCCATGAGACAGGCGGATCCCCAGATACGCAGTATTTT,CASSHETGGSPDTQYF
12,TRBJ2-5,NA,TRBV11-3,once,TGTGCCAGCAGAAAGGGGTTGGAGACCCAGTACTTC,CASRKGLETQYF
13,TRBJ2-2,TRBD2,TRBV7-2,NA,TGTGCCAGCAGCTCCGGGGGGACCGGGGAGCTGTTTTTT,CASSSGGTGELFF
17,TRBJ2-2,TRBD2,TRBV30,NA,TGTGCCTGGAGTCCACAGCGGGGGGCCCGGGGGACCGGGGAGCTGTTTTTT,CAWSPQRGARGTGELFF
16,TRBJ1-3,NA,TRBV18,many,TGTGCCAGCTCACCATCCGCACCCAACTCTGGAAACACCATATATTTT,CASSPSAPNSGNTIYF
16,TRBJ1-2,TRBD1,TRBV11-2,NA,TGTGCCAGCAGCTACCCCGGGACAGGGAACGACTATGGCTACACCTTC,CASSYPGTGNDYGYTF
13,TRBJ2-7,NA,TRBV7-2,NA,TGTGCCAGCAGCTCGCAGGAAAACTACGAGCAGTACTTC,CASSSQENYEQYF
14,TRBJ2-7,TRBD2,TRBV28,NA,TGTGCCAGCAGTGGGGAGCGGGAGGTTTCCGAGCAGTACTTC,CASSGEREVSEQYF
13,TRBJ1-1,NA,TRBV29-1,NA,TGCAGCGTTGTACGGTCAGAACGTACCCAAGCTTTCTTT,CSVVRSERTQAFF
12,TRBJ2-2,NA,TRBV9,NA,TGTGCCAGCAGCGTAGGCACCGCGGAGCTGTTTTTT,CASSVGTAELFF
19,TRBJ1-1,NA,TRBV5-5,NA,TGTGCCAGCAGCCTTTCCCGAACACCAGTCGGGGGCCGGAACACTGAAGCTTTCTTT,CASSLSRTPVGGRNTEAFF
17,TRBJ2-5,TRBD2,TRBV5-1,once,TGCGCCAGCAGCCCCGGGGGTAGCGGGAGGATCCAAGAGACCCAGTACTTC,CASSPGGSGRIQETQYF
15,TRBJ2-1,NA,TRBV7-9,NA,TGTGCCAGCAGCCGACAGACACTGGGGCAGAATGAGCAGTTCTTC,CASSRQTLGQNEQFF
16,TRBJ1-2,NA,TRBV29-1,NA,TGCAGCGTTTTCTCCGGCGAGTGGGGCTCAGGCTATGGCTACACCTTC,CSVFSGEWGSGYGYTF
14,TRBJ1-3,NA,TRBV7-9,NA,TGTGCCAGCAGCTTACAGGGAGAAGGAAACACCATATATTTT,CASSLQGEGNTIYF
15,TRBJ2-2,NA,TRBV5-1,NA,TGCGCCAGCAGCAAGAGTTTGACGAACACCGGGGAGCTGTTTTTT,CASSKSLTNTGELFF
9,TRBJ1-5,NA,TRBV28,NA,TGTGCCCCGGCTCGGCCCCAGCATTTT,CAPARPQHF
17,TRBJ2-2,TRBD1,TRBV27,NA,TGTGCCAGCAGTTGGAGGGGGGCAGGGGGCTACACCGGGGAGCTGTTTTTT,CASSWRGAGGYTGELFF
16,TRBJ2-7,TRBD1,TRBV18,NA,TGTGCCAGCTCACCAACGTTGACAGGGGACTCCCACGAGCAGTACTTC,CASSPTLTGDSHEQYF
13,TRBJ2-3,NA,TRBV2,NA,TGTGCCAGCAGTGAAGGGTTCGGGACTGAGCAGTATTTT,CASSEGFGTEQYF
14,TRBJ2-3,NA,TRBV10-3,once,TGTGCCATCAGTGACCGGGGATACACAGATACGCAGTATTTT,CAISDRGYTDTQYF
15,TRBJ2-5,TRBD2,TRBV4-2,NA,TGTGCCAGCAGCCAAGAACTAGCGGGGACGGAGACCCAGTACTTC,CASSQELAGTETQYF
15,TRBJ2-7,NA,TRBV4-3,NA,TGCGCCAGCAGCCAAGGCCCTGGACAGTTCTACGAGCAGTACTTC,CASSQGPGQFYEQYF
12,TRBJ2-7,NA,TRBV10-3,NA,TGTGCCATCAGTGACAGAGCCTACGAGCAGTACTTC,CAISDRAYEQYF
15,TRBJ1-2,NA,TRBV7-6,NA,TGTGCCAGCAGCTTAGCATCAGGGATTAACTATGGCTACACCTTC,CASSLASGINYGYTF
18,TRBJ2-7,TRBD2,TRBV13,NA,TGTGCCAGCAGCTTAGGGCGGACTAGCGGGGGAGGCTCCTACGAGCAGTACTTC,CASSLGRTSGGGSYEQYF
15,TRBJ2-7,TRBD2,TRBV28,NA,TGTGCCAGCAGCATCATAGCGGGGAGCTCCTACGAGCAGTACTTC,CASSIIAGSSYEQYF
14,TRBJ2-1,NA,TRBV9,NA,TGTGCCAGCAGCGTAGGGCTAGCGGAGGGGGGACAGTTCTTC,CASSVGLAEGGQFF
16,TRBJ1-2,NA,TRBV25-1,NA,TGTGCCAGCAGTGAATATCGGGGCAGAGATAACTATGGCTACACCTTC,CASSEYRGRDNYGYTF
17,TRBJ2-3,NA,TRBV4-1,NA,TGCGCCAGCAGCCAAGATATGGAGGGGGGGCTGGGAGATACGCAGTATTTT,CASSQDMEGGLGDTQYF
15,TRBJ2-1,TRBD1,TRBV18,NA,TGTGCCAGCTCACCATTTCAGGGGGCCGTCAATGAGCAGTTCTTC,CASSPFQGAVNEQFF
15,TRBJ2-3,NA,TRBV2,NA,TGTGCCAGCAGTGAGAGTCTAGGGGATACAGATACGCAGTATTTT,CASSESLGDTDTQYF
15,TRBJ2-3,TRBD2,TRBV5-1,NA,TGCGCCAGCAGCAACCAAGCGGGAGCGGCAGATACGCAGTATTTT,CASSNQAGAADTQYF
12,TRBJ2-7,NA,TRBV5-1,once,TGCGCCAGCAGCGGGAGCTTCCACGAGCAGTACTTC,CASSGSFHEQYF
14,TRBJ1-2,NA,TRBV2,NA,TGTGCCAGCAGTGAAAGTCGGGCCTATTATGGCTACACCTTC,CASSESRAYYGYTF
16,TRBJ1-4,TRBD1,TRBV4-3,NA,TGCGCCAGCAGCCAAACCCCGGGACAGGGAGGGGAAAAACTGTTTTTT,CASSQTPGQGGEKLFF
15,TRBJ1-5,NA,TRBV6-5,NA,TGTGCCAGCAGGGGGGAGGGGTGGTTAAATCAGCCCCAGCATTTT,CASRGEGWLNQPQHF
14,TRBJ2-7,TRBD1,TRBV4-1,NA,TGCGCCAGCAGCCCCCGGACAGGGGCCTACGAACAGTACTTC,CASSPRTGAYEQYF
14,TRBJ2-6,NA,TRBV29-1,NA,TGCAGCGTCGAACAGGACTCTGGGGCCAACGTCCTGACTTTC,CSVEQDSGANVLTF
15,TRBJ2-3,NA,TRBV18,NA,TGTGCCAGCTCACCACCGTATGGCGTCACAGATACGCAGTATTTT,CASSPPYGVTDTQYF
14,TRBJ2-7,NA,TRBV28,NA,TGTGCCAGCAGTTTATCCCGGGACGTCAACGAGCAGTACTTC,CASSLSRDVNEQYF
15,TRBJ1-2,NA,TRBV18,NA,TGTGCCAGCTCACCCCCGGGACAAGGTATCCATGGCTACACCTTC,CASSPPGQGIHGYTF
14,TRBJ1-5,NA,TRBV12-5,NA,TGTGCTAGTGGACCCGGGTTGATCTTGGGGCCCCAGCATTTT,CASGPGLILGPQHF
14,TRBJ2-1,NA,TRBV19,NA,TGTGCCAGTAGTATAGGCACTCTTTACAATGAGCAGTTCTTC,CASSIGTLYNEQFF